This record looks at one TCR beta chain sequence and its context. This clonotype was found many times. Its antigen specificity is not known. Base qualities are not at hand, and no much larger clone is one base apart. The data were obtained in a study of T cells in Graves' hyperthyroidism and ophthalmopathy (dated by TCRdb to between 2019 and 2020). Background on the whole study: Peripheral blood was sampled at the time of initial diagnosis, prior to any treatment. Thyroid tissue and blood T-cell repertoires from several Graves' hyperthyroidism patients were also compared in the study. The 75 to 100 discovery patients were randomly divided into training and test sets at a 7:3 ratio. An independent validation cohort of under 20 hyperthyroidism patients and approximately 15 patients who later progressed to ophthalmopathy tested prospective prediction of ophthalmopathy. Following sampling, methimazole starting at 30 mg daily was given to hyperthyroidism patients, and high-dose intravenous methylprednisolone was given to ophthalmopathy patients. The paper reports TCR Vbeta CDR3 sequencing of approximately 140 peripheral blood samples: over 40 ophthalmopathy, over 70 hyperthyroidism and around 17 progressor patients. TCR V-J signatures able to tell the groups apart were searched for in a discovery cohort of 100 patients, of whom more than 40 had Graves' ophthalmopathy and around 58 had stable Graves' hyperthyroidism.

Cut back by 6 bases and 0 bases, the V and J ends lie 13 bases apart. Counted from cysteine to phenylalanine, this CDR3 has 15 amino acids. This entry keeps only the CDR3 DNA: 45 bases, framed from base 1. Based on the germline V gene (reference sequence), the CDR1 and CDR2 sequences are SGHAT and FQDESV. Hyperthyroidism patients were newly diagnosed, had a disease duration of under 2 months, and were aged 18 to 65 years. The study excluded patients with uncontrolled infections, other autoimmune diseases, pregnancy or lactation. Clinical symptoms, serum thyroxine and TRAb, thyroid ultrasound, and orbital computed tomography formed the basis for the diagnoses. For progressor patients, blood was drawn at the first diagnosis of hyperthyroidism, before any ophthalmopathy symptoms had appeared. PBMCs were isolated from roughly 10 ml of fresh peripheral blood by Ficoll-Paque density gradient centrifugation. Progressor patients were first diagnosed with Graves' hyperthyroidism and then developed ophthalmopathy during follow-up. Total RNA was extracted with Trizol reagent, and quality was checked on an Agilent 2100 Bioanalyzer.

Amplification of TCR beta CDR3 regions was carried out from RNA transcripts. The first round of RT-PCR for the TCR CDR3 was performed with the HTBI primer set and the Qiagen OneStep RT-PCR kit. A second multiplex PCR round built the libraries, followed by size selection and purification. Libraries were sequenced paired-end with 100 bp reads on an Illumina HiSeq2000. The paper's processing steps were these. SOAPnuke was used to process the raw data, throwing out any read that contained adapters or uncalled bases, had a mean Phred below 15, or lacked an exact constant-primer or identifier match. High-quality paired reads were merged using COPE v1.2.5, and each unique nucleotide sequence was defined as a clonotype. MiTCR v1.1 was used to align the clonotypes against IMGT TRBV, TRBD and TRBJ reference segments. The analysis was restricted to V-J combinations with a frequency above 0.0001, which together covered 99% to 99.2% of the repertoires. A TCS score was defined as the ratio of F50 (clonal expansion) to E x V (chaos), with BLOSUM62-based TCRdist applied between CDR3 peptides within each V-J. Welch's t-statistics and random forest reduced roughly 500 V-J features to 10 to 15, which were used in a naive Bayes classifier (R e1071). Starting from the raw public reads, TCRdb applied fastp trimming at Q25, assembled clones with MiXCR and retained in-frame beta chains. For every CDR3 protein sequence, its rows merge into one entry that carries the most common genes and DNA. These V and J calls originate from TCRdb's pipeline instead of the authors' own analysis. This sample holds 650,000 to 850,000 distinct CDR3 sequences; roughly a sixth were observed only once. Jointly, the top ten make up approximately 15% of the sample.

On the study overall, not on this receptor specifically: In validation, progression to ophthalmopathy was predicted by the model with approximately 67% sensitivity and around 76% specificity, a median of approximately 6.5 months before onset. Most expanded thyroid clonotypes (frequency above 0.001) were also found in blood, which suggests that blood repertoires may mirror thyroid immune responses. Sample size was not statistically predetermined, and investigators were not blinded to group allocation. A 13 V-J signature model separated ophthalmopathy from stable hyperthyroidism, with about 90% sensitivity and 81% to 83% specificity in cross-validation and 80%/75% in testing.

The TCR comes from a woman aged 50 to 60 with Graves' hyperthyroidism that later progressed to Graves' ophthalmopathy. The rearranged segments are TRBV11-1 and TRBJ2-3; the D gene lacks a confident call. Input material: blood. The sequence in DNA is TGTGCCAGCAGATCCCAGGATTCTAGCACAGATACGCAGTATTTT. Its amino acids are CASRSQDSSTDTQYF.